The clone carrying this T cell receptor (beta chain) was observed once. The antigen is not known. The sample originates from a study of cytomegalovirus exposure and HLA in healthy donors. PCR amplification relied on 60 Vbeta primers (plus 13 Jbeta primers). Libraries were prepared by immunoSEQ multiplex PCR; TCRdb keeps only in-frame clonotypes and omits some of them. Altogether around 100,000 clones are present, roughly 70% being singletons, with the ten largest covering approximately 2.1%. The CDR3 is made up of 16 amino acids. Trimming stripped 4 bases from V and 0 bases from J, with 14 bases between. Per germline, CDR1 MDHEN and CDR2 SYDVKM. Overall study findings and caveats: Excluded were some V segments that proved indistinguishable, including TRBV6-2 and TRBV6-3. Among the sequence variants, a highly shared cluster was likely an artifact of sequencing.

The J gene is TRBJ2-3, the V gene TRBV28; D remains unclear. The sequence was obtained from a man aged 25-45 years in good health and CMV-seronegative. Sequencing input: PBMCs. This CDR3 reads CASSSETFASTDTQYF. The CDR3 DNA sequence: TGTGCCAGCAGTTCCGAGACATTTGCTAGCACAGATACGCAGTATTTT. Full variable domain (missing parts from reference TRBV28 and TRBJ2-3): DVKVTQSSRYLVKRTGEKVFLECVQDMDHENMFWYRQDPGLGLRLIYFSYDVKMKEKGDIPEGYSVSREKKERFSLILESASTNQTSMYLCASSSETFASTDTQYFGPGTRLTVL.